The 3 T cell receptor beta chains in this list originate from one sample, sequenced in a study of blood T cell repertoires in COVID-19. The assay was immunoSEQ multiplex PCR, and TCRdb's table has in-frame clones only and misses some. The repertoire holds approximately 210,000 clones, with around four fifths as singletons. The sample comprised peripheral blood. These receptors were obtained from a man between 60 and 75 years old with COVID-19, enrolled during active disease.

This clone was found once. CDR3: CASSLWGQLNTEAFF. In DNA, the CDR3 is TGTGCCAGCAGTTTATGGGGACAGTTGAACACTGAAGCTTTCTTT. This chain joins TRBV27 and TRBJ1-1; 7 bases agree with TRBD1. CDR1 and CDR2 (germline): MNHEY, SMNVEV (reference sequence). V lost 1 base to trimming and J lost 0 bases; unmatched junction nucleotides: 2. The CDR3 runs 15 residues.

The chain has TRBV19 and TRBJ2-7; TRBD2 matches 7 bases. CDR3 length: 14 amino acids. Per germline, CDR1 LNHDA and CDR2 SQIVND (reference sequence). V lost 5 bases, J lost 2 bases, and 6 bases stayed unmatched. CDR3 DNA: TGTGCCAGTAGTCCTGGACTAGGGACCTACGAGCAGTACTTC. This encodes CASSPGLGTYEQYF.

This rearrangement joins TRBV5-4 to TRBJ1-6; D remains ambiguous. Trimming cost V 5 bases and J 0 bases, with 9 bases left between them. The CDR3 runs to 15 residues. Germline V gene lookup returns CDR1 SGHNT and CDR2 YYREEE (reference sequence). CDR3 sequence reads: CASSPGSSYNSPLHF. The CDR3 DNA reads TGTGCCAGCAGTCCGGGGAGCTCCTATAATTCACCCCTCCACTTT.